This T cell receptor (beta chain) was observed in a study of cytomegalovirus exposure and HLA in healthy donors. Turning to the study itself: Ancestry clustering placed 81% of under 450 genotyped donors in the Caucasian-associated cluster.

Germline CDR1 and CDR2: KGHSH and LQKENI. V was shortened by 4 bases and J by 6 bases, with 22 bases between the two germline ends. The CDR3 is 16 residues long. PCR was performed using 60 Vbeta and 13 Jbeta primers. Generated by immunoSEQ multiplex PCR, the TCRdb table keeps only in-frame clones and is missing some. The data hold about 120,000 clones, with 74% observed a single time. This donor lacks a recorded CMV serostatus. Sequencing was carried out using PBMCs. V is TRBV18 and J is TRBJ2-7; D is possibly TRBD1 (6 bases). This TCR was recovered from a human donor in good health. Here the CDR3 reads CASSRTPGQRFSEQYF. In DNA, the CDR3 is TGTGCCAGCTCACGTACTCCGGGACAACGATTTTCCGAGCAGTACTTC.